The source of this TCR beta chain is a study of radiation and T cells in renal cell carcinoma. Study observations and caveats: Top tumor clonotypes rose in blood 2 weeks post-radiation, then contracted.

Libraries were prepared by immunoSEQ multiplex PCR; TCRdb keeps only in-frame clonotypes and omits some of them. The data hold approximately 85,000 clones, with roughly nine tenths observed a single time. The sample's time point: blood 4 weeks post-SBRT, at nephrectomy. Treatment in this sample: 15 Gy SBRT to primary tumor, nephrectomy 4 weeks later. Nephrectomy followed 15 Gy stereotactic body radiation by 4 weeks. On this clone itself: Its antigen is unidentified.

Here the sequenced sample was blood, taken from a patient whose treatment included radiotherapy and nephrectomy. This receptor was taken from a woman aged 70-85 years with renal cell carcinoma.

The CDR3 loop is CASSESVYGTGRDNEQFF. The DNA of the CDR3 is TGCGCCAGCAGTGAGTCAGTATACGGGACAGGGCGGGACAATGAGCAGTTCTTC. This chain links TRBV10-1 with TRBJ2-1, with 9 bases lining up with TRBD1. The V and J ends lost 0 bases and 5 bases, in that order; junction bases with no gene match: 11. The CDR3 has 18 residues. Germline CDR1 is WNHNN and CDR2 is SYGVQD (reference sequence).